The 3 T cell receptor beta chains presented below share a single source sample, sequenced in a study of blood T cells in healthy people across ages. Through a sample-barcoded 5' primer and a J-beta primer mix, a second PCR was run for roughly 7 to 11 cycles. Via MiXCR, TCRdb re-called the 5' RACE reads, giving one row per CDR3 protein. The top ten hold 11% of the sample, which has approximately 1.5 million distinct CDR3 sequences, 34% seen once. Sequencing was performed on blood. The receptors were gathered from a woman aged 25 to 39 in good health.

V is TRBV28 and J is TRBJ2-1, with 11 nucleotides matching TRBD2. V trimming: 5 bases; J trimming: 10 bases; junction bases outside the gene matches: 13. This CDR3 has 16 amino acids. The germline V gene encodes CDR1 MDHEN and CDR2 SYDVKM. The CDR3 DNA reads as TGTGCCAGCAGTGGACTCCCGGGACTAGCGGAATGGGAGCAGTTCTTC. Translating it yields CASSGLPGLAEWEQFF.

J is TRBJ1-1 and V is TRBV27; the match to TRBD1 covers 9 bases. Germline assignment: CDR1 MNHEY and CDR2 SMNVEV (reference sequence). The CDR3 totals 19 residues. The junction had 17 bases not matched to a gene; V was cut back by 5 bases and J by 1 base. CDR3 sequence reads: CASSIRQGEGFFKNTEAFF. The CDR3 DNA follows: TGTGCCAGCAGTATCCGACAGGGGGAAGGGTTTTTCAAGAACACTGAAGCTTTCTTT.

Only a few counts were recorded for this clonotype. The CDR3 region is CASSSADLLYGYTF. CDR3 DNA: TGTGCCAGCAGCTCCGCGGACCTCCTCTATGGCTACACCTTC. The chain has TRBV7-9 and TRBJ1-2; D remains unclear. Trimming cost V 4 bases and J 4 bases, with 13 bases left between them. Germline lookup yields CDR1 SEHNR and CDR2 FQNEAQ (reference sequence). The CDR3 consists of 14 residues.